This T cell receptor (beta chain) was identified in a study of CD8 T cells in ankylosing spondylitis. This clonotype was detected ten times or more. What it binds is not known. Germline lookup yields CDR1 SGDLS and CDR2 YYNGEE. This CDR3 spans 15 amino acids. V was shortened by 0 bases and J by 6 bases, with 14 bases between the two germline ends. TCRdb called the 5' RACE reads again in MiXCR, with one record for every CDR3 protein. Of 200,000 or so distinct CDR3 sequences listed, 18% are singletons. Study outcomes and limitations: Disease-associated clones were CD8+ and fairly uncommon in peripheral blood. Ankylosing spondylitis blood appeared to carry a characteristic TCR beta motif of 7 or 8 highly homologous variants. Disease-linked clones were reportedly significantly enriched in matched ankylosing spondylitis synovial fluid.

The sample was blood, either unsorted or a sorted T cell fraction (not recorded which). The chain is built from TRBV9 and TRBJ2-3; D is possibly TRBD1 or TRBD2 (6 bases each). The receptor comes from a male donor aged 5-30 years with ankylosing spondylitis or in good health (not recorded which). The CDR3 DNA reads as TGTGCCAGCAGCGTAGCTGTAACGGGGGCTGATACGCAGTATTTT. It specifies CASSVAVTGADTQYF.